The 31 T cell receptor beta chains presented below share a single source sample, sequenced in a study of blood T cells in healthy people across ages. A second PCR, run for roughly 6 to 11 cycles, used a sample-barcoded 5' primer plus a J-beta primer mix. TCRdb analysed the 5' RACE reads with MiXCR anew, one entry per CDR3 protein. The table has about 810,000 distinct CDR3 sequences, roughly 34% seen once. Sequenced material: blood. All receptors come from a man between 18 and 35 years old in good health.

This clonotype was recorded many times. The V gene is TRBV29-1, the J gene TRBJ2-3; either TRBD1 or TRBD2 may supply D (6 bases each). The CDR3 is 12 residues long. Trimming stripped 4 bases from V and 3 bases from J, with 8 bases between. Germline V gene sequence: CDR1 SQVTM, CDR2 ANQGSEA. The CDR3 bases are TGCAGCGTTGTAGGGGGGACAGATACGCAGTATTTT. It is translated as CSVVGGTDTQYF.

This clonotype was seen a handful of times. The CDR3 DNA sequence: TGCAGCGTCCCCTGGGAAGGGCGGGGGTGGGTAAGGTTGAACACTGAAGCTTTCTTT. Translating it yields CSVPWEGRGWVRLNTEAFF. The rearrangement uses TRBV29-1 and TRBJ1-1; tentative D call: TRBD1 (5 bases). CDR1 is SQVTM and CDR2 is ANQGSEA in the germline V gene. Trimming took off 6 bases at V and 0 bases at J, with 29 bases between the two ends. This CDR3 region has 19 residues.

The chain has TRBV6-2 or TRBV6-3 and TRBJ2-7; 9 bases fit TRBD1. The length of the CDR3 is 15 residues. The V segment lost 5 bases and the J segment 1 base; nucleotides outside the gene matches: 6. CDR1 is MNHEY, CDR2 SVGEGT, per germline. CDR3 in amino acids: CASSDGGTGSYEQYF. CDR3 DNA: TGTGCCAGCAGTGACGGGGGGACAGGGTCCTACGAGCAGTACTTC.

This clonotype was seen more than once but under ten times. The chain recombines TRBV20-1 with TRBJ1-1; a possible D gene is TRBD1 (5 bases). The germline gives CDR1 DFQATT, CDR2 SNEGSKA (reference sequence). Trimming removed 0 bases at V and 5 bases at J, with 19 bases between. The CDR3 is 16 amino acids. The CDR3 DNA follows: TGCAGTGCTAGAGATCTAGGGGCAGGGCCTATAACTGAAGCTTTCTTT. Protein sequence: CSARDLGAGPITEAFF.

This clonotype has just a few counts. The chain uses TRBV5-1 and TRBJ2-7; tentative D call: TRBD1 (5 bases). This CDR3 is 13 amino acids long. In germline, CDR1 is SGHRS, CDR2 YFSETQ. V was pared by 0 bases and J by 5 bases, with 9 bases between. CDR3 region: CASSLVRENEQYF. The CDR3 bases are TGCGCCAGCAGCTTGGTCAGGGAAAACGAGCAGTACTTC.

The CDR3 sequence: CASSYAQGAGETQYF. CDR3 DNA: TGTGCCAGCAGTTATGCTCAGGGGGCGGGGGAGACCCAGTACTTC. The chain recombines TRBV27 with TRBJ2-5, with 8 bases matching TRBD1. J gave up 5 bases and V 4 bases, and 9 bases lay outside the gene matches. CDR1 and CDR2 (germline): MNHEY, SMNVEV (reference sequence). The CDR3 is made up of 15 amino acids.

The sample holds a few counts of this clonotype. The chain employs TRBV18 and TRBJ2-3; D could derive from TRBD1 or TRBD2 (5 bases each). The CDR3 is made up of 16 amino acids. Germline assignment: CDR1 KGHSH and CDR2 LQKENI. V lost 1 base to trimming and J lost 3 bases, with 14 bases between them. CDR3 sequence reads: CASSPQEGQGTDTQYF. The CDR3 DNA is TGTGCCAGCTCACCACAAGAGGGGCAGGGAACAGATACGCAGTATTTT.

This clonotype was observed a handful of times. The chain uses TRBV27 and TRBJ2-3; 8 bases map to TRBD1. Germline CDR1 and CDR2: MNHEY and SMNVEV (reference sequence). There are 18 residues in the CDR3. After removal of 3 bases from V and 4 bases from J, the junction contained 15 bases not matched to a gene. The CDR3 DNA follows: TGTGCCAGCAGTTTTAGGGAAACCTATGGACAGGGCGCAGATACGCAGTATTTT. It is translated as CASSFRETYGQGADTQYF.

The gene calls are TRBV7-2 and TRBJ2-7; TRBD1 aligns across 8 bases. The J call could be wrong; TRBJ2-5 is a better fit for the DNA end. CDR3 length equals 14 residues. CDR1 and CDR2 (germline): SGHTA, FQGNSA. The CDR3 nucleotides read TGTGCCAGCAGCCCGGGGACAGGTGCGGAGACCCAGTACTTC. Translation gives CASSPGTGAETQYF.

The chain has TRBV7-9 and TRBJ2-1; 9 bases align to TRBD1. Trimming took 5 bases from V and 5 from J; bases not matched to a gene: 7. CDR3 length: 15 residues. The germline gives CDR1 SEHNR, CDR2 FQNEAQ (reference sequence). CDR3 region: CASSLPGQGDNEQFF. The CDR3 region has the DNA TGTGCCAGCAGCCTACCGGGACAGGGAGACAATGAGCAGTTCTTC. Drawing the rest from reference TRBV7-9 and TRBJ2-1, the complete variable domain is DTGVSQNPRHKITKRGQNVTFRCDPISEHNRLYWYRQTLGQGPEFLTYFQNEAQLEKSRLLSDRFSAERPKGSFSTLEIQRTEQGDSAMYLCASSLPGQGDNEQFFGPGTRLTVL.

In this sample, this clonotype turned up a few times. The chain combines TRBV11-3 with TRBJ2-3; 10 nucleotides agree with TRBD2. Unmatched junction bases numbered 5, after V lost 5 bases and J lost 6 bases. The CDR3 has 14 amino acids. CDR1 and CDR2 (germline): SGHNT, YENEEA. This chain's CDR3 is CASSAGTSADTQYF. In DNA, the CDR3 is TGTGCCAGCAGCGCCGGGACTAGCGCTGATACGCAGTATTTT.

CDR3 coding DNA: TGCGCCAGCAGTCGCAACCCCTGGGCAGCAACTATGAACACTGAAGCTTTCTTT. As protein: CASSRNPWAATMNTEAFF. The gene calls are TRBV4-3 and TRBJ1-1, with D hard to call. V lost 6 bases and J lost 0, with 23 bases in between. In germline, CDR1 is LGHNA, CDR2 YSLEER. The CDR3 extends over 18 amino acids.

Many counts were recorded for this clonotype. V gene TRBV7-6 combines with J gene TRBJ2-3, with 10 nucleotides matching TRBD2. The germline CDR1 and CDR2 sequences are SGHVS and FNYEAQ. V lost 5 bases and J lost 3; bases outside the gene matches: 8. There are 16 residues in the CDR3. The CDR3 loop is CASSGRTSGLTDTQYF. As DNA, the CDR3 is TGTGCCAGCAGCGGACGGACTAGCGGTTTAACAGATACGCAGTATTTT.

This clonotype appeared many times. V is TRBV15 and J is TRBJ1-2; tentative D call: TRBD1 (5 bases). Trimming cost V 4 bases and J 4 bases, with 19 bases left between them. The CDR3 is 16 residues long. Germline loops: CDR1 LNHNV, CDR2 YYDKDF (reference sequence). CDR3 sequence (DNA): TGTGCCACCAGCACGACTAAACCCGGGGCAGTCTATGGCTACACCTTC. Amino acid sequence: CATSTTKPGAVYGYTF. The variable domain in full, completed from reference TRBV15 and TRBJ1-2, reads DAMVIQNPRYQVTQFGKPVTLSCSQTLNHNVMYWYQQKSSQAPKLLFHYYDKDFNNEADTPDNFQSRRPNTSFCFLDIRSPGLGDTAMYLCATSTTKPGAVYGYTFGSGTRLTVV.

The chain is built from TRBV6-2 or TRBV6-3 and TRBJ2-2; D gene unclear. The V gene's germline CDR1 is MNHEY and CDR2 SVGEGT. Trimming pared 8 bases from V and 7 bases from J, leaving 8 bases between. This CDR3 contains 11 residues. The CDR3 DNA is TGTGCCAGCGGTTCCCACGGGGAGCTGTTTTTT. It specifies CASGSHGELFF.

This clonotype was recorded many times. The chain is built from TRBV4-1 and TRBJ2-3, with no clear D. Germline CDR1 is MGHRA and CDR2 is YSYEKL. This CDR3 is 14 amino acids long. The V end was cut by 4 bases, the J end by 1 base, with 9 bases between. The CDR3: CASSLYRGTDTQYF. In DNA form, the CDR3 reads TGCGCCAGCAGCCTATACCGAGGCACAGATACGCAGTATTTT.

The CDR3 DNA follows: TGCAGTGTATCCCTCGATGAGCAGTTCTTC. It translates to CSVSLDEQFF. The chain joins TRBV20-1 to TRBJ2-1; unclear D gene. CDR3 length: 10 amino acids. V lost 7 bases and J 8 bases, leaving 9 bases between the germline ends. Looked up from germline, CDR1 is DFQATT and CDR2 is SNEGSKA (reference sequence).

As for this clonotype: This may be a read error: a much more frequent sequence differs by one nucleotide. The chain joins TRBV5-1 to TRBJ2-1, with D hard to call. V dropped 1 base and J dropped 13 bases, with 21 bases sitting between them. Germline V CDR1 and CDR2: SGHRS, YFSETQ. The CDR3 sequence is 15 residues long. The CDR3 DNA reads TGCGCCAGCAGCTTGTCCAATCGCGGAGAAGAGACCCAGTTCTTC. Translation gives CASSLSNRGEETQFF. The full variable domain, completed using reference TRBV5-1 and TRBJ2-1, is KAGVTQTPRYLIKTRGQQVTLSCSPISGHRSVSWYQQTPGQGLQFLFEYFSETQRNKGNFPGRFSGRQFSNSRSEMNVSTLELGDSALYLCASSLSNRGEETQFFGPGTRLTVL.

The chain is built from TRBV20-1 and TRBJ2-3, with D perhaps TRBD2 (5 bases). Trimming took 8 bases from V and 4 from J, leaving 16 bases between them. The CDR3 runs to 13 residues. Looked up from germline, CDR1 is DFQATT and CDR2 is SNEGSKA (reference sequence). The CDR3: CSPRRTASDTQYF. The CDR3 DNA is TGCAGTCCCAGAAGGACTGCTTCAGATACGCAGTATTTT.

This clonotype was counted many times. The V call is TRBV4-3, the J call TRBJ2-5; D possibly corresponds to TRBD1 (6 bases). The germline V gene has CDR1 LGHNA and CDR2 YSLEER. The ends were cut back, 1 base at V and 2 bases at J, with 11 bases in the middle. CDR3 length equals 15 residues. CDR3 loop: CASSQGRGYQETQYF. CDR3 DNA sequence: TGCGCCAGCAGCCAAGGCAGGGGTTATCAAGAGACCCAGTACTTC.

The chain combines TRBV2 with TRBJ1-1, with D tentatively TRBD1 (5 bases). This CDR3 comprises 14 residues. Germline-derived CDR1 and CDR2 are SNHLY and FYNNEI. Trimming removed 10 bases at V and 0 bases at J, with 15 bases between. In DNA form, the CDR3 reads TGTGCCACCTGGGACGGAATTATGAACACTGAAGCTTTCTTT. Protein sequence: CATWDGIMNTEAFF.

The chain combines TRBV12-3 or TRBV12-4 with TRBJ2-7, with D perhaps being TRBD1 or TRBD2 (5 bases each). CDR3 size: 16 residues. Trimming took 4 bases from V and 7 from J, leaving 23 bases between them. DNA of the CDR3: TGTGCCAGCAGTTCCCCCAACGCCAGGGAGAGGAATGAGCAGTACTTC. It encodes CASSSPNARERNEQYF.

J is TRBJ1-6 and V is TRBV6-6, with 8 nucleotides matching TRBD1. The CDR3 is 14 amino acids. Germline lookup yields CDR1 MNHNY and CDR2 SVGAGI (reference sequence). V shed 7 bases, J shed 10 bases, and the junction held 9 bases outside the gene matches. The CDR3 nucleotides are TGTGCCAGCACCCCAGGGGGCGAGTGGTCACCCCTCCACTTT. Its translation is CASTPGGEWSPLHF.

This clonotype was counted ten times or more. The V call is TRBV5-1, the J call TRBJ2-3; D uncertain. In germline, CDR1 is SGHRS, CDR2 YFSETQ. The ends were cut back, 0 bases at V and 3 bases at J, with 8 bases in the middle. This CDR3 is 14 amino acids long. For the CDR3, the DNA is TGCGCCAGCAGCTTGGCGGTGGGGACAGATACGCAGTATTTT. This gives the protein CASSLAVGTDTQYF.

This clonotype was seen many times. This sequence joins TRBV29-1 and TRBJ2-1; D perhaps matches TRBD1 (6 bases). The CDR3 has 13 amino acids. Germline values: CDR1 SQVTM, CDR2 ANQGSEA. With 4 bases removed from V and 1 base from J, the gap between germline ends came to 8 bases. The CDR3 loop is CSVGTVSYNEQFF. The CDR3 bases are TGCAGCGTTGGGACAGTTTCCTACAATGAGCAGTTCTTC.

The chain links TRBV20-1 to TRBJ2-5; 9 nucleotides match TRBD2. Germline trimming cut 6 bases from V and 11 bases from J; bases unmatched to any gene: 16. Germline V lookup: CDR1 DFQATT, CDR2 SNEGSKA (reference sequence). There are 14 residues in the CDR3. CDR3 nucleotide sequence: TGCAGTGCCCAAGGCGGGGGGGCTTGGAATGAGCAGTACTTC. It translates to CSAQGGGAWNEQYF.

This clonotype was detected only a few times. The gene calls are TRBV5-1 and TRBJ2-2; possibly TRBD1 for D (6 bases). Germline values: CDR1 SGHRS, CDR2 YFSETQ. There are 14 residues in the CDR3. The germline V and J ends were trimmed by 0 bases and 6 bases, with 9 bases remaining between them. CDR3 in DNA: TGCGCCAGCAGCTTGGCACAGGGTTCCGGGGAGCTGTTTTTT. It yields the protein CASSLAQGSGELFF.

Worth noting for this clonotype: This sequence may be a read error, since a much larger clone differs from it by one base. V usage is TRBV20-1 and J usage is TRBJ1-2; no definite D call. This CDR3 is built from 13 residues. Germline-derived CDR1 and CDR2 are DFQATT and SNEGSKA (reference sequence). The CDR3 coding sequence is TGCGGTGCTAGAGACCACAAAAACTATGGCTACACCTTC. This gives the protein CGARDHKNYGYTF.

The chain joins TRBV15 to TRBJ2-3; D call uncertain. Looked up from germline, CDR1 is LNHNV and CDR2 is YYDKDF (reference sequence). The V and J ends lost 5 bases and 7 bases respectively, with 13 bases between them. The CDR3 contains 13 residues. CDR3 sequence (DNA): TGTGCCACCAGCCGGGCGCGTCGGAATACGCAGTATTTT. It specifies CATSRARRNTQYF.

The V gene is TRBV20-1, the J gene TRBJ1-1; D unclear. Per the germline V gene, CDR1 is DFQATT and CDR2 is SNEGSKA (reference sequence). The CDR3 totals 14 residues. V was clipped by 8 bases and J by 4 bases, with 20 bases between them. CDR3 DNA sequence: TGCAGTACCAAATCCGGTGCAGTAGGCACTGAAGCTTTCTTT. Protein: CSTKSGAVGTEAFF.

This clonotype was recorded a few times. The genes are TRBV7-8 and TRBJ2-1; 7 bases agree with TRBD1. The CDR3 is 17 residues long. The ends lost 5 bases at V and 0 bases at J; junction bases unmatched: 10. Looked up from germline, CDR1 is SGHVS and CDR2 is FQNEAQ. This chain's CDR3 is CASSPRYGTDSYNEQFF. DNA of the CDR3: TGTGCCAGCAGCCCAAGATACGGGACAGACTCCTACAATGAGCAGTTCTTC. The full variable domain, in which reference TRBV7-8 and TRBJ2-1 provide the parts outside the CDR3, is GAGVSQSPRYKVAKRGQDVALRCDPISGHVSLFWYQQALGQGPEFLTYFQNEAQLDKSGLPSDRFFAERPEGSVSTLKIQRTQQEDSAVYLCASSPRYGTDSYNEQFFGPGTRLTVL.